The 21 T cell receptor beta chains below come from one sample, sequenced in a study of naive and memory T cell subsets. The beta constant-region primer was an equimolar mix of two oligonucleotides covering TRBC1 and TRBC2. TCRdb re-called the UMI-ligation and nested PCR reads through MiXCR, storing one row per CDR3 protein. The sample consists of roughly 98,000 distinct CDR3 sequences, 7% of them appearing once. The source material was central memory CD4+ T cells from blood. The receptor source for this set is a human donor in good health.

This clonotype turned up a few times. The V and J genes are TRBV15 and TRBJ2-3; D tentatively reads TRBD1 or TRBD2 (6 bases each). Germline V lookup: CDR1 LNHNV, CDR2 YYDKDF (reference sequence). V gave up 4 bases and J gave up 3 bases, with 17 bases separating them. The CDR3 runs 16 residues. CDR3 coding DNA: TGTGCCACCAGCAACCGAGGAGGGGGGTGGACAGATACGCAGTATTTT. This codes for CATSNRGGGWTDTQYF.

This clonotype was seen at least ten times. The chain carries TRBV20-1 and TRBJ1-6; 7 bases match TRBD1. The CDR3 contains 15 residues. Germline V gene lookup returns CDR1 DFQATT and CDR2 SNEGSKA (reference sequence). The CDR3 DNA reads TGCAGAGTTACAGGGGAAGGCTCCTATAATTCACCCCTCCACTTT. Residues: CRVTGEGSYNSPLHF.

The chain uses TRBV19 and TRBJ1-5; maybe TRBD1 (5 bases). Germline loops: CDR1 LNHDA, CDR2 SQIVND (reference sequence). Trimming removed 4 bases at V and 5 bases at J, with 9 bases between. The CDR3 has 13 residues. The CDR3 region has the DNA TGTGCCAGTAGTAGGGCGGGGGATCAGCCCCAGCATTTT. It translates to CASSRAGDQPQHF.

This clonotype was seen repeatedly, ten times or more. The chain has TRBV2 and TRBJ2-1, with a possible D match to TRBD1 (5 bases). CDR1 and CDR2 (germline): SNHLY, FYNNEI. The CDR3 covers 13 residues. V lost 3 bases and J 5 bases, leaving 8 bases between the germline ends. The CDR3 sequence is CASSENRHNEQFF. The CDR3 DNA follows: TGTGCCAGCAGTGAGAACAGGCACAATGAGCAGTTCTTC. Supplemented by reference TRBV2 and TRBJ2-1, the full variable domain reads EPEVTQTPSHQVTQMGQEVILRCVPISNHLYFYWYRQILGQKVEFLVSFYNNEISEKSEIFDDQFSVERPDGSNFTLKIRSTKLEDSAMYFCASSENRHNEQFFGPGTRLTVL.

CDR3: CASTPSGRVHEQYF. In DNA form, the CDR3 reads TGTGCCAGCACACCTAGCGGGAGGGTCCACGAGCAGTACTTC. The rearrangement links TRBV25-1 to TRBJ2-7; the match to TRBD2 covers 12 bases. There are 14 residues in the CDR3. Per germline, CDR1 MGHDK and CDR2 SYGVNS. Trimming at V came to 7 bases and at J to 5 bases, leaving 6 bases not matched to a gene.

This clonotype was seen ten or more times. The rearrangement uses TRBV29-1 and TRBJ2-5; D possibly uses TRBD1 or TRBD2 (6 bases each). Per germline, CDR1 SQVTM and CDR2 ANQGSEA. Trimming took 6 bases from V and 2 from J, leaving 16 bases between them. The CDR3 totals 14 residues. The CDR3 loop reads CSVAGGGRQETQYF. The CDR3 nucleotides read TGCAGCGTCGCCGGAGGGGGGAGACAAGAGACCCAGTACTTC.

The rearrangement uses TRBV7-2 and TRBJ2-7; 10 nucleotides agree with TRBD2. After removal of 2 bases from V and 2 bases from J, the junction contained 3 bases not matched to a gene. The CDR3 is made up of 15 amino acids. The V gene's germline CDR1 is SGHTA and CDR2 FQGNSA. The DNA of the CDR3 is TGTGCCAGCAGCTTAAGTACTAGCGGGGCCTACGAGCAGTACTTC. This codes for CASSLSTSGAYEQYF.

This clonotype was counted ten times or more. This sequence joins TRBV12-3 or TRBV12-4 and TRBJ1-5; no clear D gene. Trimming took off 2 bases at V and 4 bases at J, with 12 bases between the two ends. The CDR3 has 15 residues. The DNA for the CDR3 is TGTGCCAGCAGTTTAAGTGGGGAAAAGAATCAGCCCCAGCATTTT. Encoded protein: CASSLSGEKNQPQHF.

The J gene is TRBJ2-4, the V gene TRBV6-2 or TRBV6-3; possibly TRBD2 for D (6 bases). From germline, CDR1 is MNHEY and CDR2 SVGEGT. V gave up 8 bases and J gave up 2 bases, with 13 bases separating them. The CDR3 is 14 residues long. CDR3 sequence: CASGPSATKNIQYF. The CDR3 DNA reads TGTGCCAGCGGACCTAGCGCAACCAAAAACATTCAGTACTTC.

There are a few counts of this clonotype. V gene TRBV5-1 combines with J gene TRBJ2-5; D might be TRBD1 (6 bases). The CDR3 has 13 amino acids. Trimming shortened V by 5 bases and J by 1 base, and 9 bases separated the two germline ends. Germline V gene data show CDR1 as SGHRS and CDR2 as YFSETQ. DNA of the CDR3: TGCGCCAGCAGGTCAGGGGTCCAAGAGACCCAGTACTTC. Translated: CASRSGVQETQYF. Based on the CDR3 plus reference TRBV5-1 and TRBJ2-5, the full variable domain is KAGVTQTPRYLIKTRGQQVTLSCSPISGHRSVSWYQQTPGQGLQFLFEYFSETQRNKGNFPGRFSGRQFSNSRSEMNVSTLELGDSALYLCASRSGVQETQYFGPGTRLLVL.

This clonotype was seen a few times. The rearrangement links TRBV28 to TRBJ2-1; D could derive from TRBD1 or TRBD2 (5 bases each). Germline assignment: CDR1 MDHEN and CDR2 SYDVKM. The CDR3 extends over 15 amino acids. Trimming removed 6 bases from V and 6 bases from J, with 18 bases in between. The CDR3 nucleotides are TGTGCCAGCAGACACCGGGACGCAACGTCCAATGAGCAGTTCTTC. Translated, it gives CASRHRDATSNEQFF.

This clonotype was seen only a few times. The gene calls are TRBV7-9 and TRBJ1-2; D is ambiguous. The germline V gene has CDR1 SEHNR and CDR2 FQNEAQ (reference sequence). The CDR3 has 11 amino acids. Trimming took 5 bases from V and 3 from J, leaving 4 bases between them. CDR3 protein: CASSPDYGYTF. CDR3 bases: TGTGCCAGCAGCCCCGACTATGGCTACACCTTC.

This clonotype was recorded many times. V usage is TRBV7-9 and J usage is TRBJ1-4; no clear D. The CDR3 covers 13 residues. With 6 bases removed from V and 4 bases from J, the gap between germline ends came to 9 bases. Germline V lookup: CDR1 SEHNR, CDR2 FQNEAQ (reference sequence). Here the CDR3 reads CASSRRSNEKLFF. Here the CDR3 DNA reads TGTGCCAGCAGTCGTAGGAGTAATGAAAAACTGTTTTTT.

In its sample, this clonotype was seen many times. V and J are TRBV7-2 and TRBJ1-4, with D perhaps matching TRBD1 (6 bases). This CDR3 spans 15 amino acids. Germline V gene data show CDR1 as SGHTA and CDR2 as FQGNSA. Trimming took 3 bases from V and 4 from J, leaving 12 bases between them. CDR3 sequence: CASSFRGQHNEKLFF. CDR3 sequence (DNA): TGTGCCAGCAGCTTTCGTGGACAGCATAATGAAAAACTGTTTTTT.

This clonotype occurred many times. The rearrangement joins TRBV7-2 to TRBJ2-2; 10 positions match TRBD1. Germline CDR1 reads SGHTA; CDR2 reads FQGNSA. Trimming removed 8 bases from V and 7 bases from J; junction bases left unmatched: 4. The CDR3 is made up of 13 amino acids. The chain's CDR3 is CASQGQGSGELFF. In DNA form, the CDR3 reads TGTGCCAGCCAGGGACAGGGGAGCGGGGAGCTGTTTTTT. The full variable domain, with the rest looked up from reference TRBV7-2 and TRBJ2-2, is GAGVSQSPSNKVTEKGKDVELRCDPISGHTALYWYRQSLGQGLEFLIYFQGNSAPDKSGLPSDRFSAERTGGSVSTLTIQRTQQEDSAVYLCASQGQGSGELFFGEGSRLTVL.

This clonotype was found many times. This rearrangement joins TRBV18 to TRBJ1-1; D ambiguous. Germline assignment: CDR1 KGHSH and CDR2 LQKENI. The CDR3 consists of 15 residues. Trimming stripped 0 bases from V and 1 base from J, with 9 bases between. DNA of the CDR3: TGTGCCAGCTCACCACCGGCTCCGGGGAACACTGAAGCTTTCTTT. This translates into CASSPPAPGNTEAFF. Filled out from reference TRBV18 and TRBJ1-1, the complete variable domain reads NAGVMQNPRHLVRRRGQEARLRCSPMKGHSHVYWYRQLPEEGLKFMVYLQKENIIDESGMPKERFSAEFPKEGPSILRIQQVVRGDSAAYFCASSPPAPGNTEAFFGQGTRLTVV.

This rearrangement joins TRBV20-1 to TRBJ1-1; D may be TRBD1 (6 bases). Trimming took 8 bases from V and 5 from J, leaving 12 bases between them. The germline gives CDR1 DFQATT, CDR2 SNEGSKA (reference sequence). CDR3 size: 11 residues. The CDR3 spells CSRGERTEAFF. The CDR3 bases are TGCAGTAGGGGGGAGAGGACTGAAGCTTTCTTT.

This clonotype has at least ten counts. The V gene is TRBV28, the J gene TRBJ1-1; TRBD1 aligns across 7 bases. CDR1 is MDHEN, CDR2 SYDVKM, per germline. The CDR3 covers 13 residues. V shed 6 bases and J 4 bases; nucleotides not matched to a gene: 5. The CDR3 DNA sequence: TGTGCCAGCAGATCCCAGGGGGGCACTGAAGCTTTCTTT. The encoded protein is CASRSQGGTEAFF.

The table lists this clonotype with many counts. V gene TRBV6-1 combines with J gene TRBJ1-5; the D gene is possibly TRBD1 (6 bases). Trimming stripped 6 bases from V and 4 bases from J, with 10 bases between. Germline assignment: CDR1 MNHNS and CDR2 SASEGT. The CDR3 loop spans 13 amino acids. CDR3 residues: CASRTQGNQPQHF. The CDR3 region has the DNA TGTGCCAGCAGGACACAGGGAAATCAGCCCCAGCATTTT.

This clonotype was seen many times. The chain links TRBV20-1 to TRBJ1-2; 8 positions agree with TRBD1. This CDR3 is built from 12 residues. Per germline, CDR1 DFQATT and CDR2 SNEGSKA (reference sequence). The junction had 2 bases not matched to a gene; V was cut back by 4 bases and J by 4 bases. This CDR3 reads CSATDRGYGYTF. In DNA form, the CDR3 reads TGCAGTGCTACCGACAGGGGCTATGGCTACACCTTC.

This clonotype was picked up many times. This chain joins TRBV11-3 and TRBJ1-3, with D tentatively TRBD1 (5 bases). Trimming pared 5 bases from V and 1 base from J, leaving 12 bases between. This CDR3 comprises 15 residues. Germline CDR1 and CDR2: SGHNT and YENEEA. The DNA of the CDR3 is TGTGCCAGCAGCCAAATCAGGACATCTGGAAACACCATATATTTT. Translating gives CASSQIRTSGNTIYF.